This TCR beta chain was captured by sequencing in a study of cytomegalovirus exposure and HLA in healthy donors. General study results and limits: Prior analysis indicated that the majority of TCR beta V segments exhibited productivity approximately 87% or approximately 30% of the time.

A multiplex PCR was run with 60 Vbeta primers and 13 Jbeta primers. Generated by immunoSEQ multiplex PCR, the TCRdb table keeps only in-frame clones and is missing some. The sample lists under 200,000 clones, approximately 78% seen once, with roughly 7.5% in the top ten. Points on this clone: Its antigen is unknown.

Donors in the study were healthy people who gave bone marrow. The germline V gene has CDR1 SGHRS and CDR2 YFSETQ. J gave up 5 bases and V 4 bases, and 9 bases lay outside the gene matches. The length of the CDR3 is 16 residues. This TCR was sampled from a woman in her twenties or thirties in good health and CMV-seropositive. Sequencing used PBMCs. The J gene is TRBJ2-2, the V gene TRBV5-1; TRBD1 matches 9 bases. The CDR3 region is CASSAVPTGGTGELFF. The CDR3 nucleotides are TGCGCCAGCAGCGCCGTCCCGACAGGGGGGACCGGGGAGCTGTTTTTT. The full variable domain, with the rest looked up from reference TRBV5-1 and TRBJ2-2, is KAGVTQTPRYLIKTRGQQVTLSCSPISGHRSVSWYQQTPGQGLQFLFEYFSETQRNKGNFPGRFSGRQFSNSRSEMNVSTLELGDSALYLCASSAVPTGGTGELFFGEGSRLTVL.